The 19 T cell receptor beta chains reported below all come from one sample, sequenced in a study of OX40 agonist ivuxolimab in advanced cancers. TCRdb's table, derived via immunoSEQ multiplex PCR, lists solely in-frame clones and lacks some. The sample yields 36,000 or so clones, roughly 80% seen once. Sequenced material: CD4+ or CD8+ T cells sorted from blood, taken in a trial of the OX40 agonist ivuxolimab. The receptor set was obtained from an adult with an advanced solid tumor such as melanoma, head and neck, liver or kidney cancer.

In DNA form, the CDR3 reads TGTGCCTGGACCCCGGGTAGCGAGTCCTACGAGCAGTACTTC. Residues: CAWTPGSESYEQYF. J is TRBJ2-7 and V is TRBV30, with D tentatively TRBD2 (5 bases). Germline loops: CDR1 GTSNPN, CDR2 SVGIG (reference sequence). The CDR3 is made up of 14 amino acids. Trimming stripped 4 bases from V and 1 base from J, with 14 bases between.

J is TRBJ2-7 and V is TRBV6-1; TRBD1 agrees at 8 bases. CDR1 and CDR2 from the germline V gene are MNHNS and SASEGT. This CDR3 has 14 residues. After removal of 3 bases from V and 2 bases from J, the junction contained 3 bases not matched to a gene. The chain's CDR3 is CASSEWTGTYEQYF. The CDR3 DNA reads TGTGCCAGCAGTGAGTGGACAGGGACCTACGAGCAGTACTTC.

The table lists this clone with many counts. The chain is built from TRBV4-3 and TRBJ2-7; D could derive from TRBD1 or TRBD2 (5 bases each). This CDR3 comprises 16 residues. The germline V and J ends were trimmed by 0 bases and 2 bases, with 14 bases remaining between them. Germline assignment: CDR1 LGHNA and CDR2 YSLEER. CDR3 sequence (DNA): TGCGCCAGCAGCCAAGATTGGGACGGGGTTACCTACGAGCAGTACTTC. This encodes CASSQDWDGVTYEQYF.

The chain links TRBV28 to TRBJ1-6; 7 positions agree with TRBD1. The CDR3 spans 14 residues. The junction had 9 bases not matched to a gene; V was cut back by 7 bases and J by 9 bases. The germline V gene encodes CDR1 MDHEN and CDR2 SYDVKM. The CDR3 region has the DNA TGTGCCAGCAACCATGACAGGGAGATTTCACCCCTCCACTTT. It specifies CASNHDREISPLHF.

On this clone itself: Germline is not matched at one junction end, which may reflect a read error. The CDR3 DNA sequence: TGCGCCAGCAACCAAGCCCGAAAGGGAGGTGGGGAGCTGTTTTTT. Residues: CASNQARKGGGELFF. This chain links TRBV4-3 with TRBJ2-2; D is possibly TRBD2 (6 bases). The CDR3 sequence is 15 residues long. CDR1 and CDR2 (germline): LGHNA, YSLEER.

V is TRBV30 and J is TRBJ2-7; the match to TRBD2 covers 9 bases. The ends lost 3 bases at V and 7 bases at J; junction bases unmatched: 10. The germline V gene has CDR1 GTSNPN and CDR2 SVGIG (reference sequence). This CDR3 has 14 residues. This CDR3 is CAWRSSLGLAEQYF. The CDR3 DNA sequence: TGTGCCTGGAGATCCTCATTGGGACTAGCAGAGCAGTACTTC.

This clone was observed once. The chain has TRBV5-5 and TRBJ2-1; 9 bases match TRBD2. Germline CDR1 and CDR2: SGHKS and YYEKEE (reference sequence). With V trimmed by 4 bases and J by 0 bases, 8 bases remained unmatched. There are 17 residues in the CDR3. The CDR3 DNA reads TGTGCCAGCAGCCGTTATGCGGGAGGGAGCTCCTACAATGAGCAGTTCTTC. Residues: CASSRYAGGSSYNEQFF. Together with reference TRBV5-5 and TRBJ2-1, the CDR3 gives the full variable domain: DAGVTQSPTHLIKTRGQQVTLRCSPISGHKSVSWYQQVLGQGPQFIFQYYEKEERGRGNFPDRFSARQFPNYSSELNVNALLLGDSALYLCASSRYAGGSSYNEQFFGPGTRLTVL.

The chain has TRBV28 and TRBJ1-5; 9 bases map to TRBD1. The CDR3 consists of 15 residues. Germline CDR1 and CDR2: MDHEN and SYDVKM. The junction had 5 bases not matched to a gene; V was cut back by 4 bases and J by 4 bases. The CDR3 region is CASSSGTGRNQPQHF. The CDR3 nucleotides are TGTGCCAGCAGTTCCGGGACAGGGAGGAATCAGCCCCAGCATTTT.

The chain links TRBV6-5 to TRBJ1-4; D might be TRBD1 (5 bases). The CDR3 is 16 amino acids. V was clipped by 0 bases and J by 5 bases, with 13 bases between them. CDR1 is MNHEY, CDR2 SVGAGI, per germline. Here the CDR3 DNA reads TGTGCCAGCAGTTACTCGGTGGCGGGGACGAATGAAAAACTGTTTTTT. Translating gives CASSYSVAGTNEKLFF.

The J gene is TRBJ2-5, the V gene TRBV28, with TRBD2 matching 15 bases. Germline CDR1 is MDHEN and CDR2 is SYDVKM. After removal of 3 bases from V and 3 bases from J, the junction contained 11 bases not matched to a gene. This CDR3 is 19 amino acids long. DNA of the CDR3: TGTGCCAGCAGTTTCCACCTGGGACTAGCGGGGGGACTGGAAGAGACCCAGTACTTC. Encoded protein: CASSFHLGLAGGLEETQYF.

The genes are TRBV2 and TRBJ2-1; 11 bases are a match to TRBD2. The germline V gene has CDR1 SNHLY and CDR2 FYNNEI. Germline trimming cut 6 bases from V and 6 bases from J; bases unmatched to any gene: 7. The CDR3 has 15 residues. The CDR3 DNA sequence: TGTGCCAGCAGCGCTAGCGGGAGGCTCCCCAATGAGCAGTTCTTC. It translates to CASSASGRLPNEQFF.

V is TRBV5-1 and J is TRBJ1-1; D is unclear. CDR3 length: 14 amino acids. Germline V CDR1 and CDR2: SGHRS, YFSETQ. The V end was cut by 0 bases, the J end by 3 bases, with 9 bases between. The CDR3 protein is CASSLEPEHTEAFF. CDR3 nucleotides: TGCGCCAGCAGCTTGGAACCGGAACACACTGAAGCTTTCTTT.

V is TRBV4-2 and J is TRBJ2-3; TRBD2 aligns across 11 bases. Trimming took 0 bases from V and 2 from J; bases not matched to a gene: 7. Germline CDR1 is LGHNA and CDR2 is YNFKEQ. CDR3 length equals 18 residues. Here the CDR3 DNA reads TGTGCCAGCAGCCAAGAAGTTGTAGCGGGAGGGCTCACAGATACGCAGTATTTT. Its protein product is CASSQEVVAGGLTDTQYF.

In this sample, this clone turned up a few times. The CDR3 nucleotides are TGTGCCAGCAGCCAAGATCGGACTAGCGGGGGATACAATGAGCAGTTCTTC. Amino acids: CASSQDRTSGGYNEQFF. The V call is TRBV14, the J call TRBJ2-1; 13 bases fit TRBD2. The CDR3 loop spans 17 amino acids. The junction had 3 bases not matched to a gene; V was cut back by 0 bases and J by 4 bases. Germline V gives CDR1 SGHDN, CDR2 FVKESK.

This chain links TRBV11-2 with TRBJ1-1, with D hard to call. Trimming stripped 2 bases from V and 2 bases from J, with 12 bases between. This CDR3 contains 15 residues. Germline V lookup: CDR1 SGHAT, CDR2 FQNNGV. CDR3 in amino acids: CASSLSPGSNTEAFF. DNA of the CDR3: TGTGCCAGCAGCTTATCCCCCGGGAGTAACACTGAAGCTTTCTTT.

The chain is built from TRBV9 and TRBJ2-5; TRBD2 matches 7 bases. Unmatched junction bases numbered 3, after V lost 0 bases and J lost 1 base. In germline, CDR1 is SGDLS, CDR2 YYNGEE. The CDR3 is 15 amino acids. The CDR3 is CASSVDGGGQETQYF. DNA of the CDR3: TGTGCCAGCAGCGTAGATGGGGGGGGCCAAGAGACCCAGTACTTC.

This clone was observed once. V gene TRBV19 combines with J gene TRBJ1-2; perhaps TRBD1 as D (6 bases). The CDR3 spans 14 residues. V was clipped by 9 bases and J by 7 bases, with 21 bases between them. In germline, CDR1 is LNHDA, CDR2 SQIVND (reference sequence). In nucleotides, the CDR3 is TGTGCCAGCCTGGGTCCGGGGGCAGGAAGTGGCTACACCTTC. Its protein is CASLGPGAGSGYTF. The whole variable domain, filled in from reference TRBV19 and TRBJ1-2, reads DGGITQSPKYLFRKEGQNVTLSCEQNLNHDAMYWYRQDPGQGLRLIYYSQIVNDFQKGDIAEGYSVSREKKESFPLTVTSAQKNPTAFYLCASLGPGAGSGYTFGSGTRLTVV.

This chain uses TRBV30 with TRBJ1-5, with D perhaps matching TRBD1 (5 bases). CDR3 size: 14 residues. The germline gives CDR1 GTSNPN, CDR2 SVGIG (reference sequence). V was trimmed by 2 bases and J by 1 base, leaving 9 bases between them. The CDR3 DNA follows: TGTGCCTGGAGTTCAGGGATGAGCAATCAGCCCCAGCATTTT. Its translation is CAWSSGMSNQPQHF. The variable domain in full, with the rest retrieved from reference TRBV30 and TRBJ1-5, is SQTIHQWPATLVQPVGSPLSLECTVEGTSNPNLYWYRQAAGRGLQLLFYSVGIGQISSEVPQNLSASRPQDRQFILSSKKLLLSDSGFYLCAWSSGMSNQPQHFGDGTRLSIL.

This clone was picked up a small number of times. The rearrangement links TRBV7-9 to TRBJ2-5; possible D gene TRBD2, 6 bases. This CDR3 has 14 amino acids. In germline, CDR1 is SEHNR, CDR2 FQNEAQ (reference sequence). V was clipped by 6 bases and J by 0 bases, with 11 bases between them. CDR3 sequence (DNA): TGTGCCAGCAGTTCCTGGGGGGACCAAGAGACCCAGTACTTC. Protein sequence: CASSSWGDQETQYF.